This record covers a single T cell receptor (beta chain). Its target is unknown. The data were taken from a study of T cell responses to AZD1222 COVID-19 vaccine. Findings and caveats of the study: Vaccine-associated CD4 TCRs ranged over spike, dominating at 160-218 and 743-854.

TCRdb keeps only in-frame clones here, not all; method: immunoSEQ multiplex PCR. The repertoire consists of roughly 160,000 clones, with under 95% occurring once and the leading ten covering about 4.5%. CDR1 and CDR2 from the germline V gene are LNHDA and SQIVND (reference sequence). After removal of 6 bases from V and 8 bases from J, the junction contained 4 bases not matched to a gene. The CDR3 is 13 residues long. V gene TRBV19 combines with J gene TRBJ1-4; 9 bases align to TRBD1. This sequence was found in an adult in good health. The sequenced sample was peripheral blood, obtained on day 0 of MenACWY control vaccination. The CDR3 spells CASRQGAWEKLFF. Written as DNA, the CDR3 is TGTGCCAGTAGACAGGGGGCGTGGGAAAAACTGTTTTTT.